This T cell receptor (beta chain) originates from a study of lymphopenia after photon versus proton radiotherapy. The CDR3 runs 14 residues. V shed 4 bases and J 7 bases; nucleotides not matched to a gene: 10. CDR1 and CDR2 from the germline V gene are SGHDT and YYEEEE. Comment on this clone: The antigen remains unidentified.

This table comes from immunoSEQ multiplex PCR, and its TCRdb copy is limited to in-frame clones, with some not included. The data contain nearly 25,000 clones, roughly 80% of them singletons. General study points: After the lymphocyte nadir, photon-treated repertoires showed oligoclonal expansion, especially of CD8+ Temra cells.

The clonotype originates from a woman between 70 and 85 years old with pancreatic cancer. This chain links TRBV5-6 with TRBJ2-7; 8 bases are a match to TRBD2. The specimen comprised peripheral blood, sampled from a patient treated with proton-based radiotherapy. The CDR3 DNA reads TGTGCCAGCAGCCCCGCTTTACTAGCGGTAGAGCAGTACTTC. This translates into CASSPALLAVEQYF.